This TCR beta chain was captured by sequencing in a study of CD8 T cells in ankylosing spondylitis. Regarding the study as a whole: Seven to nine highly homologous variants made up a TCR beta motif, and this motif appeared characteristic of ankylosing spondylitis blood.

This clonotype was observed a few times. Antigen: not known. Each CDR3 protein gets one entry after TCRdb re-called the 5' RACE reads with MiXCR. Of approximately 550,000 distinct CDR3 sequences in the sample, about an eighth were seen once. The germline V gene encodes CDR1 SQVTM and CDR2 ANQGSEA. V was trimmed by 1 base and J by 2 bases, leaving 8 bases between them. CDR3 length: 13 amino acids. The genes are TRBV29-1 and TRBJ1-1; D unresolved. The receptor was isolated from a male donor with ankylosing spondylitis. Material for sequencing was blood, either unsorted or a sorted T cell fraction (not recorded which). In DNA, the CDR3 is TGCAGCGTTGAAGGTCGGGCTAACACTGAAGCTTTCTTT. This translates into CSVEGRANTEAFF.